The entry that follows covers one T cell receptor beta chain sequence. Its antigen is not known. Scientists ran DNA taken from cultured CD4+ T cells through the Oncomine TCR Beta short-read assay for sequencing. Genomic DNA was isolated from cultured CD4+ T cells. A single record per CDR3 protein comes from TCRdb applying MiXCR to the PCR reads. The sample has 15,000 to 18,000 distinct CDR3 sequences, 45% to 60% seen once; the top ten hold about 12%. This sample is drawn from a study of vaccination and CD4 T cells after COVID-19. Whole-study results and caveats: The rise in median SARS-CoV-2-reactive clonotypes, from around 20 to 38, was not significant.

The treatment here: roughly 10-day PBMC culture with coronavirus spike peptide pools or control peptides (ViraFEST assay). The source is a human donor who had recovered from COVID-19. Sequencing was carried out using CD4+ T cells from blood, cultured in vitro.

The CDR3 nucleotides read TGTGCCAGCAGCTTATCGTCTGGGGCCGACCAAGAGACCCAGTACTTC. Translation gives CASSLSSGADQETQYF. The chain carries TRBV7-6 and TRBJ2-5; perhaps TRBD1 as D (5 bases). Germline CDR1 is SGHVS and CDR2 is FNYEAQ. Trimming left V 2 bases short and J 0 bases short, with 13 bases between. The CDR3 contains 16 residues.